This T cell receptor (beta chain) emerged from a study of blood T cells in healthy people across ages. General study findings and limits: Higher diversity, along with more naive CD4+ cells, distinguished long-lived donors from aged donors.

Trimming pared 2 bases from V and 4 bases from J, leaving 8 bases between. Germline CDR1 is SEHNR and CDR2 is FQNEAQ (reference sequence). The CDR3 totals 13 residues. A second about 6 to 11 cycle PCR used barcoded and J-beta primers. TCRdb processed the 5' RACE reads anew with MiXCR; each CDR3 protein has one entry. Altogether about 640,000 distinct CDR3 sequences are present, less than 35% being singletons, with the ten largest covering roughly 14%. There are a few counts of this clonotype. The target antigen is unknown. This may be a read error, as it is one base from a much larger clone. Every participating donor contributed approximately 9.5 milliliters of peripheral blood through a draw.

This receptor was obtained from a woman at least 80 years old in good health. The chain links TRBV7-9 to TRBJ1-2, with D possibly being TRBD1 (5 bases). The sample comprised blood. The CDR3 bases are TGTGCCAGCAGCTTACAGGGATGCTATGGCTACACCTTC. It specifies CASSLQGCYGYTF.